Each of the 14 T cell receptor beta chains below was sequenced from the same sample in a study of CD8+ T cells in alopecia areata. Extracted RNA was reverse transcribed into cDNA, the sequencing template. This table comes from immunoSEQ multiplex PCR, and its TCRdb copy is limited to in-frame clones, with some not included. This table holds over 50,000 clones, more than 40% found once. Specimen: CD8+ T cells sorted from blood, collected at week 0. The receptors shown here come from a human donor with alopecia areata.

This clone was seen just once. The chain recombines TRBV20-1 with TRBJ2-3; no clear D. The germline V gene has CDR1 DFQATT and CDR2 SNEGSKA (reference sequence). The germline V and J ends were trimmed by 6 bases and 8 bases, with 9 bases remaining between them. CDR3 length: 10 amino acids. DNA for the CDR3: TGCAGTGCCCTCTGGGGTACGCAGTATTTT. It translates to CSALWGTQYF.

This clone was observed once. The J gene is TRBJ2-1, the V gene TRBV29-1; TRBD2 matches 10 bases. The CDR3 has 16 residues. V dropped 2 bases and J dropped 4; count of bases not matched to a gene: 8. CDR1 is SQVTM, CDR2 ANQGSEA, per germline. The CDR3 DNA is TGCAGCGTTGAATGGCCCACTAGCGGGGCTTACAATGAGCAGTTCTTC. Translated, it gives CSVEWPTSGAYNEQFF.

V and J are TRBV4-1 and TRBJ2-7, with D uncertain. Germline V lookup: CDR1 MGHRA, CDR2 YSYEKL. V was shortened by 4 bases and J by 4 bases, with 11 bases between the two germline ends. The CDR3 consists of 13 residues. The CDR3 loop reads CASSLRPSYEQYF. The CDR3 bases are TGCGCCAGCAGCCTCCGACCGTCGTACGAGCAGTACTTC.

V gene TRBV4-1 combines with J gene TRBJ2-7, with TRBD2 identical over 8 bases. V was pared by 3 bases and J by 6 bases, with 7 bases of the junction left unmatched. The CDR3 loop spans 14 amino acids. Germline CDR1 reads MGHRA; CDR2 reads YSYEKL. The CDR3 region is CASSHRTREGEQYF. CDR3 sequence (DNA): TGCGCCAGCAGCCACCGTACTCGGGAGGGCGAGCAGTACTTC.

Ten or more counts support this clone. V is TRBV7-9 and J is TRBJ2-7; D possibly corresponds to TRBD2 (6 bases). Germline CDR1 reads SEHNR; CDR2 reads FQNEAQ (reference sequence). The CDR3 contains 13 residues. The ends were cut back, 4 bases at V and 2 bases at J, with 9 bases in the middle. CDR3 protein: CASSYTGAYEQYF. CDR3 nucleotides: TGTGCCAGCAGCTACACGGGAGCCTACGAGCAGTACTTC. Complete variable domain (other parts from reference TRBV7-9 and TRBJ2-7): DTGVSQNPRHKITKRGQNVTFRCDPISEHNRLYWYRQTLGQGPEFLTYFQNEAQLEKSRLLSDRFSAERPKGSFSTLEIQRTEQGDSAMYLCASSYTGAYEQYFGPGTRLTVT.

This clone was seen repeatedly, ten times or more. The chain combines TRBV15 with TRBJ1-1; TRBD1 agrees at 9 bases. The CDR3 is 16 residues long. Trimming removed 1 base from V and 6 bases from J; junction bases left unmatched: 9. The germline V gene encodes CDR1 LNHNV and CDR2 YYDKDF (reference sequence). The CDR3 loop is CATSRGQGQGWPEAFF. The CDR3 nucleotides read TGTGCCACCAGCAGAGGCCAGGGACAGGGTTGGCCTGAAGCTTTCTTT.

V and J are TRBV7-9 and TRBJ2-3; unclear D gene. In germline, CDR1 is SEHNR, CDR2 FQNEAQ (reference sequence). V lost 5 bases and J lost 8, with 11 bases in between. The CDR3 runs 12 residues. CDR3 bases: TGTGCCAGCAGCCCTACCTCTCGTACGCAGTATTTT. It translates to CASSPTSRTQYF.

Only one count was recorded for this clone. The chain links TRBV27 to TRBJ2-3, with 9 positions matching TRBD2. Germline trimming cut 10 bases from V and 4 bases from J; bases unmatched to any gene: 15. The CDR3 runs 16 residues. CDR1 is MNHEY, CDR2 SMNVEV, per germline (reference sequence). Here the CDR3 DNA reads TGTGCCACCTTACTGATAGCGGGAGCTAGGGCAGATACGCAGTATTTT. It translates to CATLLIAGARADTQYF.

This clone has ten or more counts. CDR3 DNA sequence: TGTGCCAGCAGCTTAGGAGAGCAGTACTTC. Amino acid sequence: CASSLGEQYF. This chain uses TRBV7-9 with TRBJ2-7, with D unresolved. V lost 1 base to trimming and J lost 7 bases, with 2 bases between them. The germline gives CDR1 SEHNR, CDR2 FQNEAQ (reference sequence). The CDR3 covers 10 residues.

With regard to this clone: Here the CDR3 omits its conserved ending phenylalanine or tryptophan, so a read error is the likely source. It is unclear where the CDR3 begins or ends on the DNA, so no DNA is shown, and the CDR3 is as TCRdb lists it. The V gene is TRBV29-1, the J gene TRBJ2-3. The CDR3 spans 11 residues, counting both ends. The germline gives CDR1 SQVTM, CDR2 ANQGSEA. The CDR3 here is CSVEDSRARII.

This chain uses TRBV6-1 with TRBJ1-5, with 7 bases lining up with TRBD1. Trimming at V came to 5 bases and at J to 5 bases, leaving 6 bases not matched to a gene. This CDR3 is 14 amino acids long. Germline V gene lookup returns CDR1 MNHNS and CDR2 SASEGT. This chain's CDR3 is CASSNRGPYQPQHF. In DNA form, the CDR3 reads TGTGCCAGCAGTAACAGGGGACCCTATCAGCCCCAGCATTTT.

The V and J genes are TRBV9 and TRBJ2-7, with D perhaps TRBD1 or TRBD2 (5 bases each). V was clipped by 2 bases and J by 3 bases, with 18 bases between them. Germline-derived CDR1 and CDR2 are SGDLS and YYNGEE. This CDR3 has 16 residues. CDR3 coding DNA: TGTGCCAGCAGCGTTGGGTCCGGGACGGCGGTCTACGAGCAGTACTTC. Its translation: CASSVGSGTAVYEQYF. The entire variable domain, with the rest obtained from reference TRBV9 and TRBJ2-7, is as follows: DSGVTQTPKHLITATGQRVTLRCSPRSGDLSVYWYQQSLDQGLQFLIQYYNGEERAKGNILERFSAQQFPDLHSELNLSSLELGDSALYFCASSVGSGTAVYEQYFGPGTRLTVT.

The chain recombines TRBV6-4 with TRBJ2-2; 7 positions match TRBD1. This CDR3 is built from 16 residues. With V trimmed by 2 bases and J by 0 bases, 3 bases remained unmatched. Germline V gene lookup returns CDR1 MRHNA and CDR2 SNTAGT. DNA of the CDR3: TGTGCCAGCAGTGACCGACAGGGCTCGAACACCGGGGAGCTGTTTTTT. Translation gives CASSDRQGSNTGELFF.

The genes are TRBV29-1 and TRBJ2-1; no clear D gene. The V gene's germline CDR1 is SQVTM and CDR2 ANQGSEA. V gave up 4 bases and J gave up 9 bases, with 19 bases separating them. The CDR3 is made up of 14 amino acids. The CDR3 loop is CSVVARKGYTEQFF. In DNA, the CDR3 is TGCAGCGTTGTCGCTAGAAAAGGTTATACTGAGCAGTTCTTC.